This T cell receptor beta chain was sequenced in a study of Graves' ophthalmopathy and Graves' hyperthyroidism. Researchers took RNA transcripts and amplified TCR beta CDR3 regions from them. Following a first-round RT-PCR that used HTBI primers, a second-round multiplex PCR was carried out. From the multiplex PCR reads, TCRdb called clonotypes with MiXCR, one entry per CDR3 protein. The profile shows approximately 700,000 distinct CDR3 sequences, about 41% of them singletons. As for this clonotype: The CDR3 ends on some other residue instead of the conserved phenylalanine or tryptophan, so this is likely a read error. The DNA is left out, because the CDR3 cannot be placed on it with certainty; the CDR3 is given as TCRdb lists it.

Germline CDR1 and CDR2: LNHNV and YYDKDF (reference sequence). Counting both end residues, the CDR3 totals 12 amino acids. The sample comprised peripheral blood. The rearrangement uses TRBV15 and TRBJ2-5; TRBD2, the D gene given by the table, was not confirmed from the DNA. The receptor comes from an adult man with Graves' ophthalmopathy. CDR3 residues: CATSRVVGGTYA.